The 2 T cell receptor beta chains in this list originate from one sample, sequenced in a study of cytomegalovirus exposure and HLA in healthy donors. PCR employed 60 Vbeta and 13 Jbeta primers. Sequencing used immunoSEQ multiplex PCR; TCRdb keeps in-frame clones, though not all of them. The sample lists about 160,000 clones, roughly 79% seen once, with approximately 1.5% in the top ten. What was sequenced was PBMCs. The receptors derive from a man between 35 and 55 years old in good health and CMV-seronegative.

This clone was detected only once. The V call is TRBV21-1, the J call TRBJ2-1; the DNA was not used to check the table's D call, TRBD2. TRBV21-1 counts as a pseudogene. CDR3 size: 15 residues. In DNA form, the CDR3 reads TGTGCCAGCAGGGGGACTAGCGGGGGACTCAATGAGCAGTTCTTC. Its protein product is CASRGTSGGLNEQFF.

Remarks on this clone: A read error may produce the germline difference seen at one junction end. V and J are TRBV7-9 and TRBJ2-1; perhaps TRBD2 as D (6 bases). The CDR3 consists of 11 residues. Per germline, CDR1 SEHNR and CDR2 FQNEAQ (reference sequence). The CDR3 DNA reads TGTTCCAGCAGCTTCGGGGGTGAGCAGTTCTTC. Its translation: CSSSFGGEQFF.